The TCR beta chain described here comes from a study of blood T cell repertoires in COVID-19. Across the whole study: The United States, Italy and Spain supplied acute and convalescent COVID-19 samples. PBMCs, B-cell-depleted T cells, or T cells were the source of the cDNA or gDNA that made up the material.

Per the germline V gene, CDR1 is SGHNT and CDR2 is YYREEE (reference sequence). The V segment lost 4 bases and the J segment 9 bases; nucleotides outside the gene matches: 13. There are 16 residues in the CDR3. Per the original methods: Estimation of nucleated cell counts relied on the amplification of reference gene primers. The data were produced by immunoSEQ multiplex PCR, yet TCRdb's version contains in-frame clones alone and is incomplete. That table is the source of V, J and clone size, and D and trimming were worked out from the DNA. The table includes about 260,000 clones, about 89% detected once.

The sequenced sample was peripheral blood. The TCR comes from a man in his forties or fifties with active or convalescent COVID-19. The gene calls are TRBV5-4 and TRBJ1-6; 7 bases agree with TRBD1. The CDR3 protein is CASSPGPDRERSPLHF. CDR3 in DNA: TGTGCCAGCAGCCCGGGACCCGACAGGGAACGTTCACCCCTCCACTTT.